This T cell receptor beta chain was captured by sequencing in a study of OX40 agonist ivuxolimab in advanced cancers. Study details: The patients received agonistic anti-OX40 (CD134) antibody ivuxolimab. The study, taken as a whole, reports: Compared with CD4+, CD8+ T cells on average had more expanded clones. Normalized T-cell clonal expansion was also low in a subset of nonresponders.

The data were produced by immunoSEQ multiplex PCR, yet TCRdb's version contains in-frame clones alone and is incomplete. The sample lists about 68,000 clones, 70% to 90% occurring once. V lost 3 bases and J 0 bases, leaving 13 bases between the germline ends. CDR1 KGHSH and CDR2 LQKENI come from the germline V gene. CDR3 size: 16 residues. With respect to this clone: Its antigen is unidentified.

The sequence came from an adult with an advanced solid tumor such as melanoma, head and neck, liver or kidney cancer. This sequence joins TRBV18 and TRBJ2-3; D remains ambiguous. The sequences come from CD4+ or CD8+ T cells sorted from blood, collected in a trial of the OX40 agonist ivuxolimab. The CDR3 sequence: CASSPVEVTSTDTQYF. The CDR3 nucleotides are TGTGCCAGCTCACCCGTCGAGGTAACTAGCACAGATACGCAGTATTTT.